This passage covers 24 T cell receptor beta chains from one sample sequenced in a study of cytomegalovirus exposure and HLA in healthy donors. PCR primers comprised 60 Vbeta and 13 Jbeta primers. The method was immunoSEQ multiplex PCR; TCRdb's version includes in-frame clones alone and lacks a portion of them. This sample has some 96,000 clones, with roughly 76% found just once. Specimen: PBMCs. These receptors all stem from a man aged 40-50 years in good health and CMV-seronegative.

The gene calls are TRBV28 and TRBJ1-1; 8 positions match TRBD1. Germline assignment: CDR1 MDHEN and CDR2 SYDVKM. This CDR3 contains 14 residues. J gave up 6 bases and V 1 base, and 4 bases lay outside the gene matches. The CDR3, as DNA: TGTGCCAGCAGTTTATCAGGGGGCGGTTCTGAAGCTTTCTTT. Protein: CASSLSGGGSEAFF.

The chain uses TRBV11-2 and TRBJ2-1; 7 nucleotides align to TRBD1. The V segment lost 1 base and the J segment 4 bases; nucleotides outside the gene matches: 4. The CDR3 is 15 residues long. From germline, CDR1 is SGHAT and CDR2 FQNNGV. This CDR3 reads CASSLATRGYNEQFF. Written as DNA, the CDR3 is TGTGCCAGCAGCTTAGCGACCAGGGGGTACAATGAGCAGTTCTTC.

This chain connects TRBV9 to TRBJ2-7, with 9 bases identical to TRBD2. Trimming at V came to 3 bases and at J to 3 bases, leaving 7 bases not matched to a gene. Germline values: CDR1 SGDLS, CDR2 YYNGEE. The CDR3 is 15 amino acids. This CDR3 is CASSGASGRIYEQYF. DNA of the CDR3: TGTGCCAGCAGCGGAGCGAGCGGGAGGATCTACGAGCAGTACTTC.

The genes are TRBV9 and TRBJ2-7, with TRBD2 matching over 7 bases. The ends lost 1 base at V and 2 bases at J; junction bases unmatched: 6. The CDR3 contains 15 residues. Germline V gene sequence: CDR1 SGDLS, CDR2 YYNGEE. The CDR3: CASSVRSGVPYEQYF. DNA for the CDR3: TGTGCCAGCAGCGTAAGGAGCGGGGTTCCCTACGAGCAGTACTTC.

Only a few counts were recorded for this clone. The chain combines TRBV6-5 with TRBJ1-3, with 7 bases aligning to TRBD1. This CDR3 has 13 amino acids. Germline CDR1 and CDR2: MNHEY and SVGAGI. The ends lost 10 bases at V and 4 bases at J; junction bases unmatched: 7. The CDR3 nucleotides are TGTGCCACTGGACAGGACGGGGGAAACACCATATATTTT. Amino acid sequence: CATGQDGGNTIYF.

This clone turned up a few times. The chain links TRBV19 to TRBJ2-3, with D perhaps TRBD1 (6 bases). This CDR3 region has 15 residues. CDR1 and CDR2 (germline): LNHDA, SQIVND (reference sequence). V dropped 10 bases and J dropped 2 bases, with 19 bases sitting between them. The CDR3 sequence is CATMDTGRLTDTQYF. DNA of the CDR3: TGTGCCACGATGGATACAGGGCGACTCACAGATACGCAGTATTTT.

The chain couples TRBV25-1 to TRBJ2-3; 7 bases align to TRBD2. The CDR3 has 14 residues. Germline loops: CDR1 MGHDK, CDR2 SYGVNS. J gave up 6 bases and V 0 bases, and 3 bases lay outside the gene matches. The CDR3 spells CASSEYRGGDTQYF. In DNA form, the CDR3 reads TGTGCCAGCAGTGAATATAGGGGAGGGGATACGCAGTATTTT.

This clone was seen more than once but under ten times. The V gene is TRBV19, the J gene TRBJ2-3, with 7 positions matching TRBD1. CDR3 length: 14 residues. Germline loops: CDR1 LNHDA, CDR2 SQIVND (reference sequence). The V gene end was trimmed by 5 bases and the J gene end by 1 base; junction bases not matched to a gene: 3. The CDR3 DNA is TGTGCCAGTAGTCAGGGGGTCGGCACAGATACGCAGTATTTT. It yields the protein CASSQGVGTDTQYF.

Details on this clone: The junction does not match germline at one end; this may be a read error. V usage is TRBV7-9 and J usage is TRBJ2-1, with TRBD2 identical over 9 bases. Germline CDR1 reads SEHNR; CDR2 reads FQNEAQ (reference sequence). CDR3 length equals 16 residues. DNA for the CDR3: TGTTCCAGCAACTCCCCCGAGCGGGAGGTCCGCAATGAGCAGTTCTTC. Encoded protein: CSSNSPEREVRNEQFF.

This sequence joins TRBV11-2 and TRBJ2-1; 12 bases align to TRBD2. Trimming cost V 4 bases and J 4 bases; bases outside gene matches: 5. The CDR3 sequence is 16 residues long. Per germline, CDR1 SGHAT and CDR2 FQNNGV. The CDR3 loop reads CASSYGLAGKYNEQFF. The CDR3 DNA reads as TGTGCCAGCAGCTACGGACTAGCGGGAAAATACAATGAGCAGTTCTTC.

V usage is TRBV7-3 and J usage is TRBJ1-6; no reliable D call. CDR1 SGHTA and CDR2 FQGTGA come from the germline V gene. Trimming cost V 1 base and J 7 bases, with 11 bases left between them. The CDR3 sequence is 15 residues long. DNA for the CDR3: TGTGCCAGCAGCTTAAAAGCAGGCACGAATTCACCCCTCCACTTT. This codes for CASSLKAGTNSPLHF.

This clone occurred a few times. The CDR3 region has the DNA TGTGCCAGCAGTCCCCGGACAAATGGCTACACCTTC. Encoded protein: CASSPRTNGYTF. This chain links TRBV28 with TRBJ1-2; D perhaps matches TRBD1 (5 bases). Trimming took off 5 bases at V and 6 bases at J, with 10 bases between the two ends. The germline gives CDR1 MDHEN, CDR2 SYDVKM. The CDR3 covers 12 residues.

CDR3 in DNA: TGCGCCAGCAGCCAAGGGGCTTATAGCAATCAGCCCCAGCATTTT. This sequence encodes CASSQGAYSNQPQHF. The V gene is TRBV4-1, the J gene TRBJ1-5, with no clear D. CDR1 and CDR2 (germline): MGHRA, YSYEKL. V was pared by 1 base and J by 0 bases, with 7 bases between. The CDR3 runs 15 residues.

This rearrangement joins TRBV4-3 to TRBJ1-3; D possibly corresponds to TRBD1 (5 bases). Deletions cut 0 bases from V and 2 bases from J, with 20 bases between. The CDR3 runs 19 residues. Germline CDR1 LGHNA, CDR2 YSLEER. CDR3 in DNA: TGCGCCAGCAGCCAAGACCGGGGGGGGAAATTGGGGGCTGGAAACACCATATATTTT. The encoded protein is CASSQDRGGKLGAGNTIYF.

The rearrangement joins TRBV5-1 to TRBJ2-7; 9 bases fit TRBD1. V dropped 3 bases and J dropped 6; count of bases not matched to a gene: 13. The CDR3 is 16 residues long. Germline CDR1 is SGHRS and CDR2 is YFSETQ. CDR3 residues: CASSWGGWDRDPEQYF. CDR3 sequence (DNA): TGCGCCAGCAGCTGGGGGGGATGGGACAGGGACCCCGAGCAGTACTTC.

The chain has TRBV7-2 and TRBJ1-5; D not resolved. The length of the CDR3 is 14 residues. The germline gives CDR1 SGHTA, CDR2 FQGNSA. Trimming pared 1 base from V and 9 bases from J, leaving 13 bases between. The DNA for the CDR3 is TGTGCCAGCAGCTTAGATGGGAGGGTAGGGCCCCAGCATTTT. It translates to CASSLDGRVGPQHF. The full variable domain, rest sourced from reference TRBV7-2 and TRBJ1-5, is GAGVSQSPSNKVTEKGKDVELRCDPISGHTALYWYRQSLGQGLEFLIYFQGNSAPDKSGLPSDRFSAERTGGSVSTLTIQRTQQEDSAVYLCASSLDGRVGPQHFGDGTRLSIL.

The rearrangement links TRBV5-6 to TRBJ2-5; possibly TRBD1 for D (5 bases). CDR1 is SGHDT and CDR2 is YYEEEE in the germline V gene. There are 16 residues in the CDR3. Trimming removed 0 bases from V and 2 bases from J, with 14 bases in between. CDR3 amino acids: CASSLAGPEGQETQYF. The CDR3 DNA is TGTGCCAGCAGCTTGGCAGGGCCCGAAGGTCAAGAGACCCAGTACTTC. Together with reference TRBV5-6 and TRBJ2-5, the CDR3 gives the full variable domain: DAGVTQSPTHLIKTRGQQVTLRCSPKSGHDTVSWYQQALGQGPQFIFQYYEEEERQRGNFPDRFSGHQFPNYSSELNVNALLLGDSALYLCASSLAGPEGQETQYFGPGTRLLVL.

The chain couples TRBV9 to TRBJ2-3; 8 bases are shared with TRBD2. Trimming took 4 bases from V and 4 from J; bases not matched to a gene: 8. This CDR3 has 15 amino acids. CDR1 SGDLS and CDR2 YYNGEE come from the germline V gene. CDR3 region: CASSSKRGSPDTQYF. The CDR3 nucleotides read TGTGCCAGCAGCTCCAAGCGGGGGTCACCAGATACGCAGTATTTT.

The gene calls are TRBV30 and TRBJ2-1; 7 bases map to TRBD2. The length of the CDR3 is 15 residues. Unmatched junction bases numbered 18, after V lost 2 bases and J lost 14 bases. The V gene's germline CDR1 is GTSNPN and CDR2 SVGIG (reference sequence). The CDR3 loop is CAWSQARAGVSREFF. DNA for the CDR3: TGTGCCTGGAGTCAAGCCCGCGCGGGGGTGTCCAGGGAGTTCTTC. Drawing the rest from reference TRBV30 and TRBJ2-1, the complete variable domain is SQTIHQWPATLVQPVGSPLSLECTVEGTSNPNLYWYRQAAGRGLQLLFYSVGIGQISSEVPQNLSASRPQDRQFILSSKKLLLSDSGFYLCAWSQARAGVSREFFGPGTRLTVL.

The chain's CDR3 is CASSLGQPPDYGYTF. The CDR3 nucleotides are TGTGCCAGCAGCTTAGGGCAACCCCCTGACTATGGCTACACCTTC. The genes are TRBV7-6 and TRBJ1-2; D is ambiguous. The V end lost 1 base, the J end lost 3 bases, and 12 bases lay between the germline ends. The germline gives CDR1 SGHVS, CDR2 FNYEAQ. The CDR3 runs to 15 residues.

This clone came up a few times. The rearrangement joins TRBV5-8 to TRBJ1-1, with 7 bases that match TRBD1. The CDR3 is 18 amino acids. Germline values: CDR1 SGHTS, CDR2 YDEGEE. Losses at the gene ends were 0 bases for V and 0 bases for J; bases not matched to a gene: 11. CDR3 sequence: CASSLDRMGQRLNTEAFF. CDR3 sequence (DNA): TGTGCCAGCAGCTTGGATCGCATGGGACAGCGTTTGAACACTGAAGCTTTCTTT.

The gene calls are TRBV11-1 and TRBJ2-6, with D perhaps TRBD1 (5 bases). The CDR3 covers 15 residues. Germline V gives CDR1 SGHAT, CDR2 FQDESV (reference sequence). Trimming stripped 2 bases from V and 2 bases from J, with 7 bases between. CDR3 in amino acids: CASSLRQPGANVLTF. CDR3 DNA: TGTGCCAGCAGCTTAAGACAGCCTGGGGCCAACGTCCTGACTTTC.

This clone was detected once. The chain is built from TRBV11-3 and TRBJ2-7, with 8 bases aligning to TRBD1. After removal of 4 bases from V and 1 base from J, the junction contained 3 bases not matched to a gene. Germline CDR1 and CDR2: SGHNT and YENEEA. The CDR3 is made up of 14 amino acids. CDR3 sequence (DNA): TGTGCCAGCAGCTCCCGGGACAGGTCCTACGAGCAGTACTTC. Its translation is CASSSRDRSYEQYF.

This clone came up once. The chain joins TRBV19 to TRBJ1-1; perhaps TRBD1 as D (5 bases). Looked up from germline, CDR1 is LNHDA and CDR2 is SQIVND (reference sequence). V lost 1 base to trimming and J lost 3 bases, with 9 bases between them. CDR3 length: 14 amino acids. The CDR3 sequence: CASSIGGGYTEAFF. DNA for the CDR3: TGTGCCAGTAGTATAGGCGGGGGGTACACTGAAGCTTTCTTT.